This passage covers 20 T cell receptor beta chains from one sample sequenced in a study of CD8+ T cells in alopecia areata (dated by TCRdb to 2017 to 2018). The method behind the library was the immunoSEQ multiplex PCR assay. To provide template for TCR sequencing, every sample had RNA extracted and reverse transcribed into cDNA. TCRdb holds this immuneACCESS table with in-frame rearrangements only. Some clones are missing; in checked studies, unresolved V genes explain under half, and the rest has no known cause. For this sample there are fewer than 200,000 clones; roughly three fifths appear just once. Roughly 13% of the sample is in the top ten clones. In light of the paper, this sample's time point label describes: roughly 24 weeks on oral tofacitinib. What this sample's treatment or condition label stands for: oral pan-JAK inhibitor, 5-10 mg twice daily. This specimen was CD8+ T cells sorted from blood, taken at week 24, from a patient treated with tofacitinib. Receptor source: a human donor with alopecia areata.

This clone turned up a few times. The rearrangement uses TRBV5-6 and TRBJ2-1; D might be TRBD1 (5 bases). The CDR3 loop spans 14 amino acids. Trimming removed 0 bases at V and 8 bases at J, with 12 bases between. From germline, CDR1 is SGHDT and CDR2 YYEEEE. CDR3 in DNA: TGTGCCAGCAGCTTGGGCAGGGCGGTCCATGAGCAGTTCTTC. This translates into CASSLGRAVHEQFF.

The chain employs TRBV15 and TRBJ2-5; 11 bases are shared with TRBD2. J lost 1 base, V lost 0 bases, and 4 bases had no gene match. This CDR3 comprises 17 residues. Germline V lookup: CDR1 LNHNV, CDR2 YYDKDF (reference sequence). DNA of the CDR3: TGTGCCACCAGCAGAGACTCCGGACTAGCGGGCCAAGAGACCCAGTACTTC. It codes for CATSRDSGLAGQETQYF. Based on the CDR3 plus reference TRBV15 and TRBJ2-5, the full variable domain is DAMVIQNPRYQVTQFGKPVTLSCSQTLNHNVMYWYQQKSSQAPKLLFHYYDKDFNNEADTPDNFQSRRPNTSFCFLDIRSPGLGDTAMYLCATSRDSGLAGQETQYFGPGTRLLVL.

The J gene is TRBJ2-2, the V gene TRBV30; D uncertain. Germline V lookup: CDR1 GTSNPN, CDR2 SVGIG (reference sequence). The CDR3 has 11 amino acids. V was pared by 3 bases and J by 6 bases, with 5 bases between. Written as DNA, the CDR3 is TGTGCCTGGAGGATGGCCGGGGAGCTGTTTTTT. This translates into CAWRMAGELFF. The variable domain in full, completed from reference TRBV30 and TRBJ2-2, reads SQTIHQWPATLVQPVGSPLSLECTVEGTSNPNLYWYRQAAGRGLQLLFYSVGIGQISSEVPQNLSASRPQDRQFILSSKKLLLSDSGFYLCAWRMAGELFFGEGSRLTVL.

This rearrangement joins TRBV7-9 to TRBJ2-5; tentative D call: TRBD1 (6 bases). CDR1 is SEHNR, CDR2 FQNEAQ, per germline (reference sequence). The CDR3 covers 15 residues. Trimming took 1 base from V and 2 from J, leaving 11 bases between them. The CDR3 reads CASSLVTGQQETQYF. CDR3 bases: TGTGCCAGCAGCTTAGTGACAGGACAACAAGAGACCCAGTACTTC.

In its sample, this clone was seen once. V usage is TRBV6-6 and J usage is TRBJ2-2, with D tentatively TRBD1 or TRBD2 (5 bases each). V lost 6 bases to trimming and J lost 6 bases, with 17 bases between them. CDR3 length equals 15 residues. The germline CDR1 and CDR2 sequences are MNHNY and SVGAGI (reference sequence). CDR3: CASRLGALEAGELFF. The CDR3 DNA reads TGTGCCAGCAGGCTCGGGGCGCTCGAGGCCGGGGAGCTGTTTTTT.

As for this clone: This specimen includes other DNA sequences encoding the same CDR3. CDR3 nucleotide sequence: TGTGCCAGCAGTTACTCGGGGGAGACCCAGTACTTC. Its translation: CASSYSGETQYF. The chain is built from TRBV6-5 and TRBJ2-5; D is uncertain. Trimming took off 0 bases at V and 5 bases at J, with 4 bases between the two ends. The CDR3 length is 12 residues. Germline V gives CDR1 MNHEY, CDR2 SVGAGI.

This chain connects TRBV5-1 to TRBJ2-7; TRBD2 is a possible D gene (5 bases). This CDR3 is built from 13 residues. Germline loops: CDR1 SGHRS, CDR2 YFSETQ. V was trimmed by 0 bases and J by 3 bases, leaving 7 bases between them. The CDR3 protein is CASSLGAGYEQYF. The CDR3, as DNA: TGCGCCAGCAGCTTGGGCGCGGGCTACGAGCAGTACTTC.

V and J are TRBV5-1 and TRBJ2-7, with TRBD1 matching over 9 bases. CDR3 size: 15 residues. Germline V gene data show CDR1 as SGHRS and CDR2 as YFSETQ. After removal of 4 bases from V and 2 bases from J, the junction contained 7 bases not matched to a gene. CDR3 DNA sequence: TGCGCCAGCAGCAGTCCGGGACAGGGAACCTACGAGCAGTACTTC. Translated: CASSSPGQGTYEQYF.

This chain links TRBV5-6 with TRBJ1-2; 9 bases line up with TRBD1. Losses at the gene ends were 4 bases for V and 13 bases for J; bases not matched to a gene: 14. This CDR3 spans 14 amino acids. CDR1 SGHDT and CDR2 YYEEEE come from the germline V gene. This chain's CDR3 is CASSPGTGLLGRTF. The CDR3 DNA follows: TGTGCCAGCAGCCCGGGGACAGGGCTTTTGGGGCGCACCTTC.

CDR3 residues: CASSYGLAEGEQYF. CDR3 nucleotides: TGTGCCAGCAGTTACGGGCTAGCGGAGGGCGAGCAGTACTTC. V is TRBV6-5 and J is TRBJ2-7, with 7 nucleotides matching TRBD2. The CDR3 extends over 14 amino acids. J gave up 6 bases and V 2 bases, and 7 bases lay outside the gene matches. Per germline, CDR1 MNHEY and CDR2 SVGAGI.

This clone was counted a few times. The CDR3 region has the DNA TGTGCCAGCAGCTTCTCGGGAAGCTCTGGGGCCAACGTCCTGACTTTC. Encoded protein: CASSFSGSSGANVLTF. The V gene is TRBV13, the J gene TRBJ2-6, with D perhaps TRBD2 (5 bases). V was shortened by 3 bases and J by 0 bases, with 9 bases between the two germline ends. CDR3 length: 16 residues. CDR1 PRHDT and CDR2 FYEKMQ come from the germline V gene (reference sequence).

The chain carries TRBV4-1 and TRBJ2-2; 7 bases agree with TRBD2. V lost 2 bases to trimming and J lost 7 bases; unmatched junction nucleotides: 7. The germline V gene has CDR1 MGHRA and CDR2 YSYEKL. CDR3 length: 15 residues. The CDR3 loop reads CASSQKASGHGELFF. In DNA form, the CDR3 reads TGCGCCAGCAGCCAAAAAGCTAGCGGTCACGGGGAGCTGTTTTTT.

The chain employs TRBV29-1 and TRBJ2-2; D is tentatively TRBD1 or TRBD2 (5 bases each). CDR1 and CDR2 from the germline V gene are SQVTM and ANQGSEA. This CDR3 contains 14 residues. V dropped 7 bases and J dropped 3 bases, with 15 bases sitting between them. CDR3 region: CSADTGPDTGELFF. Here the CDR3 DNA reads TGCAGCGCCGACACGGGGCCCGACACCGGGGAGCTGTTTTTT.

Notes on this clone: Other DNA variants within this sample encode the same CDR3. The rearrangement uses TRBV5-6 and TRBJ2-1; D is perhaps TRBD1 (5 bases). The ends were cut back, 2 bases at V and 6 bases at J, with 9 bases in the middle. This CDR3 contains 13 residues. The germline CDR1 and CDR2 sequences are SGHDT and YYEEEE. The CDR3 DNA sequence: TGTGCCAGCAGCTTAGGGGATCCCAATGAGCAGTTCTTC. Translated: CASSLGDPNEQFF.

CDR3 sequence (DNA): TGCAGCGTCACGATGGGACAAGATACGCAGTATTTT. The encoded protein is CSVTMGQDTQYF. The J gene is TRBJ2-3, the V gene TRBV29-1, with D possibly TRBD1 on 6 matching bases. In germline, CDR1 is SQVTM, CDR2 ANQGSEA. This CDR3 has 12 residues. Trimming took off 6 bases at V and 5 bases at J, with 12 bases between the two ends.

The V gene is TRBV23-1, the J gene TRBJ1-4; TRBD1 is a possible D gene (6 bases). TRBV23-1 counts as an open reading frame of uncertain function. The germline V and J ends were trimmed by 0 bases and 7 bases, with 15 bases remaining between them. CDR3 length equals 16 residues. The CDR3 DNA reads TGCGCCAGCAGTCAATCGCAGGACAGCCAGACTGAAAAACTGTTTTTT. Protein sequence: CASSQSQDSQTEKLFF.

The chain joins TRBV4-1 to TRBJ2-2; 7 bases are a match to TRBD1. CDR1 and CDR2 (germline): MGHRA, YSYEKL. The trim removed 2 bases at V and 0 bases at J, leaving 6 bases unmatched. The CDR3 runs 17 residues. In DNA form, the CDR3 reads TGCGCCAGCAGCCAACCCAGGACAGGCCCGAACACCGGGGAGCTGTTTTTT. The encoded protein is CASSQPRTGPNTGELFF.

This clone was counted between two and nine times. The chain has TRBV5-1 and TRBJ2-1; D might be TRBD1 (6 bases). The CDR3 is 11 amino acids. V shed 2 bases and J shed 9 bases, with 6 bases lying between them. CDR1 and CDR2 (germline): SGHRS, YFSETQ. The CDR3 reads CASSFRGEQFF. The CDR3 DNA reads TGCGCCAGCAGCTTCAGGGGTGAGCAGTTCTTC.

In DNA form, the CDR3 reads TGCAGCTCGAGGGACAGGAATGAAAAACTGTTTTTT. Protein sequence: CSSRDRNEKLFF. The chain employs TRBV29-1 and TRBJ1-4, with 8 bases aligning to TRBD1. There are 12 residues in the CDR3. J was trimmed by 5 bases and V by 8 bases; bases with no gene match: 4. Looked up from germline, CDR1 is SQVTM and CDR2 is ANQGSEA.

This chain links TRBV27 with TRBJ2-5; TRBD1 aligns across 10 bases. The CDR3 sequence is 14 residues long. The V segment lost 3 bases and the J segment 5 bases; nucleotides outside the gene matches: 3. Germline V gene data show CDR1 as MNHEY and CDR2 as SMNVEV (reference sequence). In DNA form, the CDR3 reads TGTGCCAGCAGTTTGACAGGGGGCGGGGAGACCCAGTACTTC. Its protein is CASSLTGGGETQYF.